Below, one T cell receptor beta chain is given with its context. Its antigen is undetermined. This specimen comes from a study of cytomegalovirus exposure and HLA in healthy donors. Overall study: Later analysis reported that the roughly 110 validation repertoires shared the platform of the approximately 690 first-cohort repertoires. Study results and limitations: It was found in a later analysis that first-cohort TCR clusters tended to co-occur in the 100 to 150 validation repertoires. Published work reported that the classifier diagnosed cytomegalovirus status with high specificity and sensitivity.

J lost 4 bases, V lost 3 bases, and 11 bases had no gene match. Per the germline V gene, CDR1 is SGHDN and CDR2 is FVKESK. This CDR3 is 17 amino acids long. Produced via immunoSEQ multiplex PCR; TCRdb's table is partial and in-frame only. The table shows a few hundred thousand clones, with around 90% occurring only once. The V gene is TRBV14, the J gene TRBJ2-7; 11 bases agree with TRBD2. What was sequenced was PBMCs. The sequence derives from a man aged 25-45 years in good health and CMV-seronegative. CDR3 sequence: CASSHGVSSGGPYEQYF. The CDR3, as DNA: TGTGCCAGCAGCCACGGGGTTTCTAGCGGGGGGCCTTACGAGCAGTACTTC.